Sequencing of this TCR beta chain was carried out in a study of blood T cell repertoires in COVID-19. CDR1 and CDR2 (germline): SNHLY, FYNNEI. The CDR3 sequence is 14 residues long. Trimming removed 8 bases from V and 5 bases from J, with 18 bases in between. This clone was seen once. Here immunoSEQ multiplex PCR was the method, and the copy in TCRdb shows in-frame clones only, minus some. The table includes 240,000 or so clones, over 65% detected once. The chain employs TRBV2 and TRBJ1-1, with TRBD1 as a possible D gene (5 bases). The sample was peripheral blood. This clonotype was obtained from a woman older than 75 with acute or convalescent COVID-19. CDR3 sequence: CASVVFQGGTEAFF. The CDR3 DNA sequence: TGTGCCAGCGTTGTTTTTCAGGGTGGGACTGAAGCTTTCTTT.